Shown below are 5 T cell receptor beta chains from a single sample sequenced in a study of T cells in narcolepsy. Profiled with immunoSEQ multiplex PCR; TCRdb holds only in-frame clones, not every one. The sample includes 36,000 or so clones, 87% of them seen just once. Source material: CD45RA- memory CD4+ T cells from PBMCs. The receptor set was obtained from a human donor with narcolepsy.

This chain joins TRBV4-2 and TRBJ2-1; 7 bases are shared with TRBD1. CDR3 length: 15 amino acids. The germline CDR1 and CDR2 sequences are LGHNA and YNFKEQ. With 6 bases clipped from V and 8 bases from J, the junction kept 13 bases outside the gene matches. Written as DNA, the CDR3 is TGTGCCAGCAGAACGGGACAGAGGAATCAAGATGAGCAGTTCTTC. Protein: CASRTGQRNQDEQFF.

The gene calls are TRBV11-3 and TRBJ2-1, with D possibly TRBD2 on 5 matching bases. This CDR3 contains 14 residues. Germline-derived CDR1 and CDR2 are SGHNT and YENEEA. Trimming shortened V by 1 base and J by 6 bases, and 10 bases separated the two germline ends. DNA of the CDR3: TGTGCCAGCAGCTTAGGCGACTACCTCAATGAGCAGTTCTTC. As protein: CASSLGDYLNEQFF.

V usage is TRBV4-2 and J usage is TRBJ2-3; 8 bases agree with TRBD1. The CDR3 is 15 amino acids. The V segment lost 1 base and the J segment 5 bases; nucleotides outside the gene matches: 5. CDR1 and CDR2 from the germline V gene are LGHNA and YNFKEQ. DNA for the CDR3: TGTGCCAGCAGCCAAGGAGGACAGGGCGAAGATACGCAGTATTTT. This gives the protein CASSQGGQGEDTQYF.

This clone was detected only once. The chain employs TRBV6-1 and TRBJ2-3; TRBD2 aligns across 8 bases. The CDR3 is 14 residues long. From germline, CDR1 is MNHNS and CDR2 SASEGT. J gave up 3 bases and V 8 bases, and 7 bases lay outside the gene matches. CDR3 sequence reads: CASDRGGGTDTQYF. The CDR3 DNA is TGTGCCAGCGATCGGGGGGGAGGGACAGATACGCAGTATTTT.

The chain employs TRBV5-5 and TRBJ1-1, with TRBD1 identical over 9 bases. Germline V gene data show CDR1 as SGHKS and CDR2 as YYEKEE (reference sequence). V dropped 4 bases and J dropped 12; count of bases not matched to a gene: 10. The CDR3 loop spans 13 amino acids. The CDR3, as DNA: TGTGCCAGCAGCCAGGAGGGGACAGGGAAGACTTTCTTT. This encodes CASSQEGTGKTFF.